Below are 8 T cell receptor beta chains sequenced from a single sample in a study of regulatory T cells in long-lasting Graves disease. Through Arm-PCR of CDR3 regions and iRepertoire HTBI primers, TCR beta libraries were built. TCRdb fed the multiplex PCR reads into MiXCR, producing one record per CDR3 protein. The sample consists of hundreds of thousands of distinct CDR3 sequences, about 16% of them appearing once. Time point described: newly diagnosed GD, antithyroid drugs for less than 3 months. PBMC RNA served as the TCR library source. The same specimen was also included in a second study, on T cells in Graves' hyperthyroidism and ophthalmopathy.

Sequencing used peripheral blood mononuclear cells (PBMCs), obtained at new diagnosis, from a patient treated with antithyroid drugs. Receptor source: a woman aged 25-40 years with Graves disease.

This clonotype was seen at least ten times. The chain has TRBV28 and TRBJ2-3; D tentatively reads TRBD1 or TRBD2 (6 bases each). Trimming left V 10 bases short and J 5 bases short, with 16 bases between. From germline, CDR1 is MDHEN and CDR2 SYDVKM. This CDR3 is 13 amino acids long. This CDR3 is CATREGGKDTQYF. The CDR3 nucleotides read TGTGCCACCCGCGAGGGGGGTAAAGATACGCAGTATTTT.

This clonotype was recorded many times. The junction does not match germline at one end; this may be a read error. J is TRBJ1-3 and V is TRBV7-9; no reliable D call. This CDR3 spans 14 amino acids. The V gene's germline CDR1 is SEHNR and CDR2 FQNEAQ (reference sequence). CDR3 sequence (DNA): TGTGCCAGCAGCTTAGCGGGTGTTGGAGACACCATATATTTT. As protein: CASSLAGVGDTIYF.

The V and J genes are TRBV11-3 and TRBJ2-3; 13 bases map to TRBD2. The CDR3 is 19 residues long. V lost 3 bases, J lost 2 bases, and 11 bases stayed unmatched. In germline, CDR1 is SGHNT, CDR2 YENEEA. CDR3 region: CASSFTSLAGGPYTDTQYF. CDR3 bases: TGTGCCAGCAGCTTTACATCACTAGCGGGGGGGCCTTACACAGATACGCAGTATTTT.

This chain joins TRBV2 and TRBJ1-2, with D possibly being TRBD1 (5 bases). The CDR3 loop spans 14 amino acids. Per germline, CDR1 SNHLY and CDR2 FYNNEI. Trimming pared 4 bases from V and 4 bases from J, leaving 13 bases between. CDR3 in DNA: TGTGCCAGCAGTGTCGGCCAAAGGGGCTATGGCTACACCTTC. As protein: CASSVGQRGYGYTF.

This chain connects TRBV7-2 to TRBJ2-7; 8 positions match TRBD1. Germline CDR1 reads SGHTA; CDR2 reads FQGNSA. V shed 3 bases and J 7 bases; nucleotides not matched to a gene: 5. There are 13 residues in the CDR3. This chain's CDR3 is CASSFQGAGEQYF. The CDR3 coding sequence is TGTGCCAGCAGCTTTCAGGGGGCTGGGGAGCAGTACTTC.

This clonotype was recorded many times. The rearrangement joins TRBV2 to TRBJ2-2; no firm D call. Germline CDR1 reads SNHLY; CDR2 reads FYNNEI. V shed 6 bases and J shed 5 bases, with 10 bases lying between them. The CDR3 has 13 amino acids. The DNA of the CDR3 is TGTGCCAGCAGCTCTAGGTTAACCGGGGAGCTGTTTTTT. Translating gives CASSSRLTGELFF.

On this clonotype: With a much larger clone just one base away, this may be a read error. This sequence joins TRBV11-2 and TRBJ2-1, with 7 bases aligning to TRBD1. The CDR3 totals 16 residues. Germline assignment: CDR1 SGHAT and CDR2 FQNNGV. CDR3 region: CASRGEGATIYNEQLF. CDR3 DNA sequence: TGTGCCAGCAGGGGTGAGGGGGCGACTATCTACAATGAGCAGCTCTTC. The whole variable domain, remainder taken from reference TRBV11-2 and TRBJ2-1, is EAGVAQSPRYKIIEKRQSVAFWCNPISGHATLYWYQQILGQGPKLLIQFQNNGVVDDSQLPKDRFSAERLKGVDSTLKIQPAKLEDSAVYLCASRGEGATIYNEQLFGPGTRLTVL.

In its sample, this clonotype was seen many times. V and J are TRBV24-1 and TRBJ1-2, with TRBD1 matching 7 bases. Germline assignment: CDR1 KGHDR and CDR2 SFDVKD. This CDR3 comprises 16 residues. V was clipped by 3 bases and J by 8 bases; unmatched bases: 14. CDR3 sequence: CATSDPATGTGGGYTF. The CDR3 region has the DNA TGTGCCACCAGTGATCCAGCGACAGGGACCGGAGGGGGCTACACCTTC.